The clone carrying this T cell receptor beta chain appeared a single time. Antigen unknown. This sample stems from a study of shared clonotypes between healthy human individuals. Overall study results and limits: A handful of donors shared 4.5% to 6.5% of their naive CD4 clonotypes.

This CDR3 has 15 amino acids. Trimming cost V 8 bases and J 0 bases, with 17 bases left between them. Germline lookup yields CDR1 MRHNA and CDR2 SNTAGT. Libraries were prepared by immunoSEQ multiplex PCR; TCRdb keeps only in-frame clonotypes and omits some of them. Of 2 million to 2.5 million clones listed, approximately 94% are singletons. This receptor was obtained from a man aged 18 to 29 in good health. Specimen: naive CD4+ T cells sorted from blood. The subset: CD45RA+ positively selected. The V call is TRBV6-4, the J call TRBJ2-7; possibly TRBD2 for D (6 bases). In nucleotides, the CDR3 is TGTGCCAGCTTCCGACGGGACTCTCACTCCTACGAGCAGTACTTC. This codes for CASFRRDSHSYEQYF.